What follows are 17 T cell receptor beta chains derived from one specimen sequenced in a study of T-cell reconstitution after alpha-beta-depleted transplantation in children (dated by TCRdb to 2015 to 2016). This specimen's treatment or condition label, per the study, means: allogeneic hematopoietic cell transplantation with graft depleted of TCRalphabeta T cells and CD19 B cells. Preparation of the library involved PCR. The instrument given in TCRdb is Illumina HiSeq 2500. Molecular barcoding was employed in the preparation of TCR libraries, with unique molecular identifiers being used to normalize TCRbeta repertoire quantification. TCRdb trimmed public reads at Q25 via fastp, called clones via MiXCR and kept in-frame beta chains. Entries are consolidated by CDR3 protein sequence, retaining the most common genes and DNA. The sample data list about 980,000 distinct CDR3 sequences, and roughly 29% of these were observed just once. Clones ranked in the top ten supply 28% of the sample.

The sample was PBMCs, mostly from graft donor cells, taken 360 days after TCRalphabeta/CD19-depleted stem cell transplant. These TCRs come from a boy under two years old who had a stem cell transplant for SCID, so the T cells may come from the graft donor.

This clonotype was detected only a few times. V is TRBV5-1 and J is TRBJ2-5; D is unresolved. Germline assignment: CDR1 SGHRS and CDR2 YFSETQ. Trimming took off 0 bases at V and 0 bases at J, with 9 bases between the two ends. CDR3 size: 15 residues. Here the CDR3 reads CASSLEAGHQETQYF. The CDR3 DNA is TGCGCCAGCAGCTTGGAGGCCGGACACCAAGAGACCCAGTACTTC.

There are a few counts of this clonotype. The chain is built from TRBV5-1 and TRBJ2-1, with 12 bases matching TRBD2. The trim removed 5 bases at V and 8 bases at J, leaving 11 bases unmatched. This CDR3 contains 16 residues. Germline loops: CDR1 SGHRS, CDR2 YFSETQ. The CDR3 here is CASSRQTSGGRDEQFF. CDR3 sequence (DNA): TGCGCCAGCAGTCGCCAGACTAGCGGGGGCCGGGATGAGCAGTTCTTC.

This rearrangement joins TRBV7-9 to TRBJ2-1; D perhaps matches TRBD2 (5 bases). CDR1 SEHNR and CDR2 FQNEAQ come from the germline V gene (reference sequence). V was clipped by 3 bases and J by 0 bases, with 9 bases between them. The CDR3 totals 15 residues. The CDR3 is CASSFLSGSYNEQFF. The CDR3 bases are TGTGCCAGCAGCTTTCTCAGCGGCTCCTACAATGAGCAGTTCTTC.

In this sample, this clonotype turned up a few times. The chain employs TRBV20-1 and TRBJ2-1; D call uncertain. CDR3 size: 14 residues. V lost 2 bases and J 0 bases, leaving 8 bases between the germline ends. Per germline, CDR1 DFQATT and CDR2 SNEGSKA (reference sequence). In DNA form, the CDR3 reads TGCAGTGCTAGATACAGCTACTCCTACAATGAGCAGTTCTTC. Protein: CSARYSYSYNEQFF.

The chain combines TRBV4-1 with TRBJ2-1, with 13 bases identical to TRBD2. This CDR3 has 16 amino acids. After removal of 1 base from V and 11 bases from J, the junction contained 8 bases not matched to a gene. Germline values: CDR1 MGHRA, CDR2 YSYEKL. As DNA, the CDR3 is TGCGCCAGCAGCCAAGCTGGGACTAGCGGGGCCTTACAGCAGTTCTTC. The encoded protein is CASSQAGTSGALQQFF.

The rearrangement links TRBV7-2 to TRBJ2-1; 8 positions match TRBD2. With V trimmed by 5 bases and J by 7 bases, 13 bases remained unmatched. The CDR3 extends over 16 amino acids. From germline, CDR1 is SGHTA and CDR2 FQGNSA. The CDR3 here is CASSLNPGLVLNEQFF. The CDR3 DNA reads TGTGCCAGCAGCCTCAATCCGGGACTAGTTTTAAATGAGCAGTTCTTC.

This clonotype was detected a few times. The V and J genes are TRBV6-6 and TRBJ1-2, with D possibly TRBD1 on 6 matching bases. Trimming stripped 4 bases from V and 6 bases from J, with 12 bases between. From germline, CDR1 is MNHNY and CDR2 SVGAGI (reference sequence). The CDR3 runs 13 residues. The CDR3 here is CASSSSNRDGYTF. Written as DNA, the CDR3 is TGTGCCAGCAGTTCTTCCAACAGGGATGGCTACACCTTC.

The chain uses TRBV4-3 and TRBJ2-2; 8 bases line up with TRBD2. The germline V gene encodes CDR1 LGHNA and CDR2 YSLEER. Trimming cost V 5 bases and J 0 bases; bases outside gene matches: 2. This CDR3 comprises 15 residues. This CDR3 is CASSMGLANTGELFF. CDR3 nucleotides: TGCGCCAGCAGCATGGGACTAGCGAACACCGGGGAGCTGTTTTTT.

V gene TRBV28 combines with J gene TRBJ1-5; D is uncertain. This CDR3 spans 12 amino acids. Germline V lookup: CDR1 MDHEN, CDR2 SYDVKM. V shed 9 bases and J shed 10 bases, with 16 bases lying between them. This CDR3 is CASHLRASPQHF. For the CDR3, the DNA is TGTGCCAGTCATCTTCGGGCGTCCCCCCAGCATTTT.

This clonotype was picked up a small number of times. The chain recombines TRBV2 with TRBJ2-5, with 11 bases matching TRBD2. The germline V gene encodes CDR1 SNHLY and CDR2 FYNNEI. This CDR3 spans 13 amino acids. V lost 6 bases, J lost 13 bases, and 10 bases stayed unmatched. For the CDR3, the DNA is TGTGCCAGCAGATCGGGGACTAGCGGCCTTCGGTACTTC. It translates to CASRSGTSGLRYF.

This clonotype was seen a few times. V is TRBV3-1 and J is TRBJ2-1; possible D gene TRBD1, 6 bases. CDR1 and CDR2 from the germline V gene are LGHDT and YNNKEL (reference sequence). The CDR3 is 16 amino acids. Trimming shortened V by 7 bases and J by 3 bases, and 19 bases separated the two germline ends. CDR3 in amino acids: CASTSRGGRDYNEQFF. The CDR3 bases are TGTGCCAGCACCAGCAGGGGCGGCCGCGACTACAATGAGCAGTTCTTC.

The chain joins TRBV19 to TRBJ1-5; D is ambiguous. Germline lookup yields CDR1 LNHDA and CDR2 SQIVND (reference sequence). Deletions cut 3 bases from V and 0 bases from J, with 12 bases between. CDR3 size: 16 residues. The CDR3 here is CASSMFGPNSNQPQHF. The CDR3 DNA follows: TGTGCCAGTAGTATGTTTGGGCCTAATAGCAATCAGCCCCAGCATTTT.

The chain carries TRBV7-9 and TRBJ2-2; the D call may be TRBD1 or TRBD2 (7 bases each). Germline CDR1 is SEHNR and CDR2 is FQNEAQ (reference sequence). V was clipped by 5 bases and J by 5 bases, with 18 bases between them. This CDR3 is built from 16 residues. CDR3 protein: CASSRPGRGRTGELFF. DNA for the CDR3: TGTGCCAGCAGCCGCCCGGGGAGGGGGCGGACCGGGGAGCTGTTTTTT.

The chain joins TRBV7-8 to TRBJ2-7; D perhaps matches TRBD2 (7 bases). The CDR3 loop spans 17 amino acids. The germline V and J ends were trimmed by 0 bases and 10 bases, with 25 bases remaining between them. In germline, CDR1 is SGHVS, CDR2 FQNEAQ. CDR3 loop: CASSLARPLGGPDSQYF. The CDR3 DNA follows: TGTGCCAGCAGCTTAGCCCGTCCTCTCGGGGGGCCCGATTCCCAGTACTTC.

The rearrangement links TRBV5-1 to TRBJ2-5, with D perhaps being TRBD1 or TRBD2 (6 bases each). The CDR3 loop spans 16 amino acids. The germline CDR1 and CDR2 sequences are SGHRS and YFSETQ. V was pared by 2 bases and J by 5 bases, with 19 bases between. CDR3 loop: CASSLRSGGSVETQYF. CDR3 nucleotide sequence: TGCGCCAGCAGCTTACGGTCCGGGGGCTCGGTTGAGACCCAGTACTTC.

This clonotype was observed a handful of times. The rearrangement uses TRBV5-6 and TRBJ2-7, with D perhaps matching TRBD2 (5 bases). The CDR3 consists of 14 residues. The germline CDR1 and CDR2 sequences are SGHDT and YYEEEE. The germline V and J ends were trimmed by 0 bases and 4 bases, with 11 bases remaining between them. CDR3: CASSLVQRAYEQYF. In DNA form, the CDR3 reads TGTGCCAGCAGCTTGGTACAGAGGGCTTACGAGCAGTACTTC.

This clonotype was seen only a few times. The chain uses TRBV29-1 and TRBJ2-3; D possibly uses TRBD1 or TRBD2 (5 bases each). Germline assignment: CDR1 SQVTM and CDR2 ANQGSEA. The ends were cut back, 7 bases at V and 9 bases at J, with 20 bases in the middle. The CDR3 consists of 13 residues. The DNA of the CDR3 is TGCAGCGGGACCGGGACCCTCAAAGGGACGCAGTATTTT. It encodes CSGTGTLKGTQYF.